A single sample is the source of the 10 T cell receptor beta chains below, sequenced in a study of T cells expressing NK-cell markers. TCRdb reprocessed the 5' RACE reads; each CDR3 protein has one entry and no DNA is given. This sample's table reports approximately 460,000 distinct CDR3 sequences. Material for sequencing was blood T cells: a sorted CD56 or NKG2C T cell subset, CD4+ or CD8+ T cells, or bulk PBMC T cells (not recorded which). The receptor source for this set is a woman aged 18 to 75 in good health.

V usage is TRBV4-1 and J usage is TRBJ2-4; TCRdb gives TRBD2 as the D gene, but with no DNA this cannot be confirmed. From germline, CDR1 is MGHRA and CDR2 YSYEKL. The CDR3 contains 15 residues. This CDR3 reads CASTGVVGPKNIQYF.

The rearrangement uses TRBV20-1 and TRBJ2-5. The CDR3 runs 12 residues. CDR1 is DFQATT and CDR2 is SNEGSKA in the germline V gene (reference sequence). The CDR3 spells CSAGVKQETQYF.

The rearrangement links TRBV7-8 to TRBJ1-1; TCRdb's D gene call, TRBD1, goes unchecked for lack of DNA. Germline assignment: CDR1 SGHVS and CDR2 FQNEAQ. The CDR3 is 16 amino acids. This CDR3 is CASSLASRTGNTEAFF.

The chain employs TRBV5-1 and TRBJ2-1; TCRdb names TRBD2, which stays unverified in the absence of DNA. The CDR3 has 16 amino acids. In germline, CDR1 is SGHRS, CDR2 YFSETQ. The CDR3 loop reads CASSLEVAGGPDEQFF.

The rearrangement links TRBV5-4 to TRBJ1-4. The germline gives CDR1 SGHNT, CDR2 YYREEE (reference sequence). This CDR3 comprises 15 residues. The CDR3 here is CASSLGGTTNEKLFF.

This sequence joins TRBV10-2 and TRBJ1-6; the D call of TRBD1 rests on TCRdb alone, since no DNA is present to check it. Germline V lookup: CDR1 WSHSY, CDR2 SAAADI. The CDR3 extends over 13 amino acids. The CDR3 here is CASRQAWGSPLHF.

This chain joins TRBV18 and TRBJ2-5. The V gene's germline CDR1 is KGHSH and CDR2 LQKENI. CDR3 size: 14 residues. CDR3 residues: CASSPNSAWETQYF. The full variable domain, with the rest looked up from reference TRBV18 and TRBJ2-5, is NAGVMQNPRHLVRRRGQEARLRCSPMKGHSHVYWYRQLPEEGLKFMVYLQKENIIDESGMPKERFSAEFPKEGPSILRIQQVVRGDSAAYFCASSPNSAWETQYFGPGTRLLVL.

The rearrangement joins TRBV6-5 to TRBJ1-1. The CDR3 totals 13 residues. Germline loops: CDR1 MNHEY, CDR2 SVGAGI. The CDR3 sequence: CASSYLEGTEAFF.

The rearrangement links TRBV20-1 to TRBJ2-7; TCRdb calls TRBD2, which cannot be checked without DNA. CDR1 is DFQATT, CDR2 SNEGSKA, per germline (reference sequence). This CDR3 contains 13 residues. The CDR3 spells CSARDLAGLRQYF.

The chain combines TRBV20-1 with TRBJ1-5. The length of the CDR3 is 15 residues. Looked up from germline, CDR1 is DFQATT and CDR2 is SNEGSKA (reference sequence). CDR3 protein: CSARPHGDSNQPQHF.